Listed below are T cell receptor beta chains from one sample, sequenced in a study of blood T cells in healthy people across ages. A single record per CDR3 protein comes from TCRdb applying MiXCR to the 5' RACE reads. In the table there are 1.5 million to 2 million distinct CDR3 sequences, roughly 52% of which are singletons. Input material: blood. Source of these receptors: a woman aged 40 to 50 in good health. Both conserved end residues are part of each CDR3. The D gene is left open where the match is weak. The size entry is marked missing in some rows and otherwise reads once, few, many or a size class.

clone_size,v_call,j_call,d_call,cdr3_nt,cdr3_aa
NA,TRBV6-2/TRBV6-3,TRBJ2-7,NA,TGTGCCAGCAGGGGGGATCTCTTACGCGAGCAGTACTTC,CASRGDLLREQYF
NA,TRBV7-2,TRBJ2-1,NA,TGTGCCAGCACCTGGGGCGGGATAGTCGGCTACAATGAGCAGTTCTTC,CASTWGGIVGYNEQFF
NA,TRBV3-1,TRBJ2-7,TRBD2,TGTGCCAGCAGCCAGCGGACTAGCGGGAGTTACAATGAGCAGTACTTC,CASSQRTSGSYNEQYF
NA,TRBV9,TRBJ1-1,NA,TGTGCCAGCAGCGTAGTTGAGGGGCACACTGAAGCTTTCTTT,CASSVVEGHTEAFF
few,TRBV6-2/TRBV6-3,TRBJ1-2,TRBD1,TGTGCCAGCAGCTCCCGGGACAGGGGGAGGAACTATGGCTACACCTTC,CASSSRDRGRNYGYTF
once,TRBV7-9,TRBJ2-5,TRBD2,TGTGCCAGCAGCCCATATAGCGGGAACGCACAAGAGACCCAGTACTTC,CASSPYSGNAQETQYF
few,TRBV4-1,TRBJ2-7,NA,TGCGCCAGCAGCCAACTCGCGGGACAGCCCAGGAACGAGCAGTACTTC,CASSQLAGQPRNEQYF
few,TRBV3-1,TRBJ2-7,NA,TGTGCCACCTCTAGCAGGGGTCATAACGAGCAGTACTTC,CATSSRGHNEQYF
many,TRBV28,TRBJ1-2,NA,TGTGCCAGCAGCACCTGGGGAAGGAAGAACTATGGCTACACCTTC,CASSTWGRKNYGYTF
NA,TRBV27,TRBJ2-5,TRBD1,TGTGCCAGCAGGGGACAGGGGGCGCCCCTCCCCCAGTACTTC,CASRGQGAPLPQYF
few,TRBV20-1,TRBJ1-2,TRBD1,TGCAGTGCTAGACTACAGGGGAATGGCTACACCTTC,CSARLQGNGYTF
NA,TRBV7-3,TRBJ1-1,NA,TGTGCCAGCAGCCGCGCTTTGAACACTGAAGCTTTCTTT,CASSRALNTEAFF
few,TRBV20-1,TRBJ2-7,NA,TGCAGTGCCTATAATATCAACGAGCAGTACTTC,CSAYNINEQYF
NA,TRBV6-5,TRBJ1-2,NA,TGTGCCAGCAGTACTTATTGGGACTCCTCTAACTATGGCTACACCTTC,CASSTYWDSSNYGYTF
NA,TRBV12-3/TRBV12-4,TRBJ2-5,TRBD1,TGTGCCAGCAGTTGGTACAGGGGTTCCCAAGAGACCCAGTACTTC,CASSWYRGSQETQYF
NA,TRBV18,TRBJ2-5,NA,TGTGCCAGCTCACCGGCGGGACGCCCGGGAGAGACCCAGTACTTC,CASSPAGRPGETQYF
NA,TRBV18,TRBJ2-5,NA,TGTGCCAGCTCACCAAGGCAGGGACCGTCCCGGACCCAGTACTTC,CASSPRQGPSRTQYF
NA,TRBV20-1,TRBJ2-3,NA,TGCAGTGCTAGAGATCTTGAGCAGGGGTGGAGCACAGATACGCAGTATTTT,CSARDLEQGWSTDTQYF
NA,TRBV2,TRBJ2-7,TRBD2,TGTGCCAGCAGTGGACTAGCGGGACCCACTCGATACGAGCAGTACTTC,CASSGLAGPTRYEQYF
few,TRBV20-1,TRBJ2-3,NA,TGCAGTGCTAGAGTAGGGGCTGGTACGCAGTATTTT,CSARVGAGTQYF
NA,TRBV7-2,TRBJ2-7,NA,TGTGCCAGCAGCGGCAGGGCCCCTAACTCCTACGAGCAGTACTTC,CASSGRAPNSYEQYF
NA,TRBV6-2/TRBV6-3,TRBJ2-7,NA,TGTGCCAGCAGCCTAGCTGGAGGGATCAACGAGCAGTACTTC,CASSLAGGINEQYF
NA,TRBV10-3,TRBJ2-5,NA,TGTGCCATCAGTGAAACGGCCGAGTGGGGGGCCCAGTACTTC,CAISETAEWGAQYF
NA,TRBV12-3/TRBV12-4,TRBJ1-2,NA,TGTGCCAGCAGTTTCGGGGGGGCGCTTGGCTACACCTTC,CASSFGGALGYTF
NA,TRBV6-6,TRBJ2-7,NA,TGTGCCAGCAGCCGGGGGGCAGGGGGCCACTACGAGCAGTACTTC,CASSRGAGGHYEQYF
few,TRBV2,TRBJ2-7,NA,TGTGCCAGCACCCGAGCAGACAGATACGAGCAGTACTTC,CASTRADRYEQYF
NA,TRBV9,TRBJ2-1,TRBD2,TGTGCCAGCAGCGATTCGACGGGGGGGAGGAATGAGCAGTTCTTC,CASSDSTGGRNEQFF
few,TRBV27,TRBJ2-1,TRBD2,TGTGCCAGCAGTTCTGTTCTAGCGGGGTCCTACAATGAGCAGTTCTTC,CASSSVLAGSYNEQFF
few,TRBV11-2,TRBJ2-1,NA,TGTGCCAGCAGCTTAGGGGCCGGGTACGATGAGCAGTTCTTC,CASSLGAGYDEQFF
few,TRBV6-6,TRBJ2-3,TRBD1,TGTGCCAGCAGTTACTCTCGGGACAGGGTAGATACGCAGTATTTT,CASSYSRDRVDTQYF
once,TRBV12-3/TRBV12-4,TRBJ2-2,NA,TGTGCCAGCAGTTTATCCGAGGGGAGAGGCACCGGGGAGCTGTTTTTT,CASSLSEGRGTGELFF
few,TRBV6-5,TRBJ1-2,NA,TGTGCCAGCAGTTACCAGACAGAGGGGTATGGCTACACCTTC,CASSYQTEGYGYTF
few,TRBV4-3,TRBJ2-7,NA,TGCGCCAGCAGCCAAGGCTTCGGGGGCCCCTCCTACGAGCAGTACTTC,CASSQGFGGPSYEQYF
few,TRBV20-1,TRBJ2-7,TRBD2,TGCAGTGCTAGTGGGGGACTAGCGGGGGGGCTCTACGAGCAGTACTTC,CSASGGLAGGLYEQYF
NA,TRBV4-3,TRBJ2-4,TRBD1,TGCGCCAGCAGCCAGGGACAGGGAATGGCGGTGGCCAAAAACATTCAGTACTTC,CASSQGQGMAVAKNIQYF
NA,TRBV6-4,TRBJ1-2,NA,TGTGCCAGCAGTGAGGACAGCAGCCCTGCCGATTTGCGGGGCTACACCTTC,CASSEDSSPADLRGYTF
NA,TRBV24-1,TRBJ2-5,TRBD1,TGTGCCACCAGGGGGACAGGGGCGAAAGGAGAGACCCAGTACTTC,CATRGTGAKGETQYF
NA,TRBV10-3,TRBJ1-4,TRBD1,TGTGCCACCCGGACAGGTCGTAATGAAAAACTGTTTTTT,CATRTGRNEKLFF
few,TRBV6-2/TRBV6-3,TRBJ2-7,NA,TGTGCCAGCAAGGAAACAGGATCGTACTACGAGCAGTACTTC,CASKETGSYYEQYF
NA,TRBV11-2,TRBJ2-7,TRBD2,TGTGCCAGCAGCTCTAGAAGGCTAGCGGTCTACGAGCAGTACTTC,CASSSRRLAVYEQYF
NA,TRBV28,TRBJ2-7,TRBD1,TGTGCCACCTCGGACAGGAACTCCTACGAGCAGTACTTC,CATSDRNSYEQYF
NA,TRBV11-2,TRBJ2-4,TRBD1,TGTGCCAGCAGCTTATTACCCCCGGGACAGTTAGCCAAAAACATTCAGTACTTC,CASSLLPPGQLAKNIQYF
many,TRBV4-1,TRBJ2-1,NA,TGCGCCAGCAGCCAAGATCTGTACAATGAGCAGTTCTTC,CASSQDLYNEQFF
NA,TRBV27,TRBJ2-3,NA,TGTGCCAGCAGCCGACCCTCTGATAGCGCGACCACGCAGTATTTT,CASSRPSDSATTQYF
NA,TRBV5-1,TRBJ2-5,TRBD2,TGCGCCAGCAGCGGAGGGACTAGCGGCCAAGAGACCCAGTACTTC,CASSGGTSGQETQYF
NA,TRBV6-6,TRBJ1-3,NA,TGTGCCAGCATGATGGGCCAGTCTGGAAACACCATATATTTT,CASMMGQSGNTIYF
NA,TRBV7-2,TRBJ2-3,TRBD2,TGTGCCAGCTTACTAGCGGGGGGGCGGGCTGATACGCAGTATTTT,CASLLAGGRADTQYF
NA,TRBV10-1,TRBJ2-7,TRBD1,TGCGCCAGCAGCCGCGGGACAGGGGGCAAGTACGAGCAGTACTTC,CASSRGTGGKYEQYF
NA,TRBV29-1,TRBJ2-7,NA,TGCAGCGTTGTTAAGGGACCGGCCTACGAGCAGTACTTC,CSVVKGPAYEQYF